The source of this TCR beta chain is a study of blood T cell repertoires in COVID-19. Using immunoSEQ multiplex PCR, the repertoire was profiled, and TCRdb retains in-frame clones only, with some absent. The sample includes some 170,000 clones, around 80% of them seen just once. CDR3 length equals 13 residues. Germline V lookup: CDR1 SGHTA, CDR2 FQGNSA. Trimming took 3 bases from V and 10 from J, leaving 10 bases between them. The specimen sequenced was PBMCs or T cells enriched from blood (not recorded which). The TCR sequence derives from a man aged 50 to 60 who had recovered from COVID-19. V and J are TRBV7-2 and TRBJ1-6; possible D gene TRBD1, 5 bases. The CDR3 DNA follows: TGTGCCAGCAGCTTTTCAGGGCTCTCACCCCTCCACTTT. It specifies CASSFSGLSPLHF.